The text below deals with one T cell receptor (beta chain). What antigen it recognizes has not been identified. No base qualities exist here, and no much larger clone lies one base off it. In the prospective study, participants were about 18 to 90 years old, resided in 24 geographic areas of the United States, and were enrolled through a virtual design. In the prospective study, participants were assigned to cohorts based on the clinical history participants reported in a screening survey and a study questionnaire. Recovered participants in ImmuneRACE Cohort 3 were defined as having two consecutive negative NP/OP PCR tests, clearance from a healthcare professional, or resolution of symptoms. In the prospective study, mobile phlebotomists collected whole blood, serum and a nasopharyngeal or oropharyngeal swab from each participant. Additional blood draws and questionnaires over a 2-month period could optionally be provided by prospective study participants. Before DNA extraction, blood samples from the prospective study were shipped at room temperature or frozen.

The CDR3, cysteine through phenylalanine, is 14 amino acids long. Of all the DNA, just the CDR3 is kept, 42 bases in frame from base 1. A distance of 13 bases separates the germline ends of V and J, which lose 6 bases and 4 bases respectively. CDR1 and CDR2 (MNHEY, SVGAGI) derive from the germline V gene. TCRbeta CDR3 regions were amplified from genomic DNA using the immunoSEQ Assay, a bias-controlled multiplex PCR. In the authors' own workflow: The number of nucleated cells in each sample was estimated from the amplification of reference gene primers within the assay. To quantify the absolute abundance of each unique TCRbeta CDR3 rearrangement, sequence reads were collapsed and filtered. For each sample, productive Simpson clonality was calculated by taking the square root of Simpson's diversity index across productive rearrangements. This immuneACCESS table, as held by TCRdb, lists in-frame sequences with V and J called but not all clones. Of the missing ones, under half trace to an unresolved V gene in checked studies; the others have no known cause. V, J and clone size derive from that table, while D and trimming were established from the DNA sequence. The sample table shows around 310,000 clones, and nearly 90% are seen once. The top ten constitute about 9.4% of the sample.

This sample was taken from a study of blood T cell repertoires in COVID-19 (dated by TCRdb to the early 2020s). About the investigation overall: Samples covering the acute and convalescent phases of COVID-19 were provided by collaborators in the United States, Italy and Spain. The material from the prospective study consisted of cDNA or gDNA derived from T cells, B-cell-depleted T cells, or PBMCs. The dataset comprised deeply sampled blood TCRbeta repertoires from subjects exposed to, actively infected with, or recovered from COVID-19. The repertoires were released in a freely available public database meant as a resource for research on the immune response to SARS-CoV-2. Samples came from the ongoing ImmuneRACE study (first 160 participants) plus 1,254 subjects from 6 global collaborators. A de-identified subject ID, COVID-19 status, age in years and sex were almost always included in the sample metadata. Where available, HLA class I and class II types were taken from metadata supplied by the sample provider and were not determined by assay-based typing.

General study outcomes and caveats: Clinical and demographic metadata were provided uncurated, with the amount varying by source and participant.

Sequencing was done on a sample of PBMCs or T cells enriched from blood (not recorded which). The sequence joins TRBV6-5 to TRBJ1-3, and TRBD1 may be the D gene, going by 6 matching bases. The sequence came from a woman between 25 and 40 years old who had recovered from COVID-19. The DNA reads as follows: TGTGCCAGCAGGCCAACAGGGTCAGGAAACACCATATATTTT. Its translation is CASRPTGSGNTIYF.